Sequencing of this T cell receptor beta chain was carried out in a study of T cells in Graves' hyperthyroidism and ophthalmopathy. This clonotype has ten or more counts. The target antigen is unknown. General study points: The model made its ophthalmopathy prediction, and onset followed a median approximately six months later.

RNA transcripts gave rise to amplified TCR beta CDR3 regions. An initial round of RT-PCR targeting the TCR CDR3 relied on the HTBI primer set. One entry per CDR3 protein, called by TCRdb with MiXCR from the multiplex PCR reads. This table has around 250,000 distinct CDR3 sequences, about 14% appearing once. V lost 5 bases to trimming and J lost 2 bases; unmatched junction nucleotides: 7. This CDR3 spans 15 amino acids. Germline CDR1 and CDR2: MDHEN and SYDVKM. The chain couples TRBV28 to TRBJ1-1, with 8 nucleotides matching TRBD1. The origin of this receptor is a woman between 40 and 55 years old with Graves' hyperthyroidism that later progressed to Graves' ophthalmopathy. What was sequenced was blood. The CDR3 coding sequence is TGTGCCAGCAGTCGAACCGGACAGGGTAACACTGAAGCTTTCTTT. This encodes CASSRTGQGNTEAFF.